The 23 T cell receptor beta chains presented below share a single source sample, sequenced in a study of CXCR4 blockade with PD-1 therapy in pancreatic cancer. Clones were read by immunoSEQ multiplex PCR, and TCRdb kept only the in-frame ones, dropping some. The sample lists about 490 clones; 35% to 40% were seen once. Sequencing was performed on tumor tissue. These receptors were taken from a human donor with pancreatic ductal adenocarcinoma.

This sequence joins TRBV18 and TRBJ1-3; D is uncertain. The length of the CDR3 is 15 residues. Germline loops: CDR1 KGHSH, CDR2 LQKENI. Trimming pared 4 bases from V and 0 bases from J, leaving 10 bases between. The CDR3 DNA reads TGTGCCAGCTCACACGAGACCCACTCTGGAAACACCATATATTTT. Translating gives CASSHETHSGNTIYF.

The DNA for the CDR3 is TGTGCCAGCAGTTTACTGGGGGCGGCGGACACCGGGGAGCTGTTTTTT. Its protein product is CASSLLGAADTGELFF. The chain is built from TRBV28 and TRBJ2-2, with TRBD1 as a possible D gene (6 bases). Germline V gene sequence: CDR1 MDHEN, CDR2 SYDVKM. The CDR3 extends over 16 amino acids. V was shortened by 2 bases and J by 3 bases, with 13 bases between the two germline ends.

The chain joins TRBV12-5 to TRBJ2-4; 8 bases are shared with TRBD2. The CDR3 loop spans 14 amino acids. Germline-derived CDR1 and CDR2 are LGHNT and FRNRAP. The CDR3 DNA follows: TGTGCCAGCTCTCGGGGGGGCAGGGAAAACATTCAGTACTTC. Translated, it gives CASSRGGRENIQYF.

This clone was recorded a few times. The CDR3 bases are TGTGCCAGCAGTTTATACGGGAACACTGAAGCTTTCTTT. Translation gives CASSLYGNTEAFF. This rearrangement joins TRBV28 to TRBJ1-1, with D hard to call. This CDR3 comprises 13 residues. The germline CDR1 and CDR2 sequences are MDHEN and SYDVKM. The V end lost 1 base, the J end lost 1 base, and 4 bases lay between the germline ends.

The genes are TRBV18 and TRBJ2-1, with 7 bases that match TRBD2. The ends lost 2 bases at V and 8 bases at J; junction bases unmatched: 9. The CDR3 is 15 residues long. Germline CDR1 and CDR2: KGHSH and LQKENI. The CDR3 loop is CASSPTAGGWDEQFF. The DNA of the CDR3 is TGTGCCAGCTCACCAACGGCCGGGGGGTGGGATGAGCAGTTCTTC. The variable domain in full, with the rest retrieved from reference TRBV18 and TRBJ2-1, is NAGVMQNPRHLVRRRGQEARLRCSPMKGHSHVYWYRQLPEEGLKFMVYLQKENIIDESGMPKERFSAEFPKEGPSILRIQQVVRGDSAAYFCASSPTAGGWDEQFFGPGTRLTVL.

The CDR3 region is CASTNGGANEKLFF. CDR3 nucleotide sequence: TGTGCCAGCACTAATGGGGGGGCAAATGAAAAACTGTTTTTT. V gene TRBV28 combines with J gene TRBJ1-4; possible D gene TRBD1, 6 bases. V lost 7 bases and J 5 bases, leaving 14 bases between the germline ends. CDR1 and CDR2 (germline): MDHEN, SYDVKM. The CDR3 has 14 residues.

This clone came up a few times. The genes are TRBV9 and TRBJ1-1, with 7 nucleotides matching TRBD1. The CDR3 is made up of 12 amino acids. Germline values: CDR1 SGDLS, CDR2 YYNGEE. V lost 7 bases and J lost 2; bases outside the gene matches: 2. The CDR3 reads CASHRGNTEAFF. The CDR3 region has the DNA TGTGCCAGCCACAGGGGTAACACTGAAGCTTTCTTT.

V and J are TRBV6-8 and TRBJ2-1, with 11 bases fitting TRBD1. The junction had 5 bases not matched to a gene; V was cut back by 0 bases and J by 7 bases. CDR1 is MNHGY, CDR2 SAAAGT, per germline. The CDR3 contains 16 residues. The CDR3 DNA reads as TGTGCCAGCAGTTACTCCTTCGGACAGGGGGCGAATGAGCAGTTCTTC. Translating it yields CASSYSFGQGANEQFF.

This clone was counted a few times. The V and J genes are TRBV30 and TRBJ1-5, with 10 bases fitting TRBD1. CDR1 and CDR2 from the germline V gene are GTSNPN and SVGIG (reference sequence). The CDR3 length is 15 residues. The V segment lost 3 bases and the J segment 11 bases; nucleotides outside the gene matches: 13. CDR3 protein: CAWSDVPGQGRAQHF. CDR3 in DNA: TGTGCCTGGAGCGACGTACCGGGACAGGGGAGAGCCCAGCATTTT.

This chain uses TRBV19 with TRBJ2-7; 9 bases map to TRBD1. J was trimmed by 3 bases and V by 4 bases; bases with no gene match: 7. This CDR3 comprises 15 residues. Germline V CDR1 and CDR2: LNHDA, SQIVND (reference sequence). CDR3 bases: TGTGCCAGTAGTACTCCGGGACAGGGACACTACGAGCAGTACTTC. Translating gives CASSTPGQGHYEQYF.

Judged by abundance, this clone is large (0.1 to 1%). The V call is TRBV11-3, the J call TRBJ2-7; 7 positions match TRBD1. The CDR3 is made up of 15 amino acids. With 1 base clipped from V and 2 bases from J, the junction kept 5 bases outside the gene matches. The germline gives CDR1 SGHNT, CDR2 YENEEA. The CDR3 protein is CASSLGQGLTYEQYF. The CDR3 DNA is TGTGCCAGCAGCTTAGGACAGGGTTTGACCTACGAGCAGTACTTC.

This clone is termed large. The chain has TRBV11-3 and TRBJ2-2; D may be TRBD2 (5 bases). CDR1 and CDR2 from the germline V gene are SGHNT and YENEEA. This CDR3 is 14 amino acids long. The V and J ends lost 4 bases and 7 bases respectively, with 13 bases between them. Written as DNA, the CDR3 is TGTGCCAGCAGCTGGGGTCTTGGGAGCGGGGAGCTGTTTTTT. Protein sequence: CASSWGLGSGELFF.

This clone was seen a few times. The gene calls are TRBV1 and TRBJ1-3. TRBV1 is a known pseudogene. CDR3 length equals 12 residues. As DNA, the CDR3 is TGCGCCAGCAGCCAAGAAGGAAACACCATATATTTT. Protein sequence: CASSQEGNTIYF.

The chain joins TRBV28 to TRBJ2-7; TRBD1 aligns across 9 bases. The CDR3 has 13 residues. Looked up from germline, CDR1 is MDHEN and CDR2 is SYDVKM. V was clipped by 5 bases and J by 11 bases; unmatched bases: 10. CDR3 nucleotides: TGTGCCAGCAGTCCGGCCGACAGGGGGAAGGAGTACTTC. It encodes CASSPADRGKEYF.

The CDR3 spells CASSFKNREGPRDEKLFF. The CDR3 bases are TGTGCCAGCAGCTTTAAAAACAGGGAAGGCCCCCGGGATGAAAAACTGTTTTTT. The V gene is TRBV12-1, the J gene TRBJ1-4; the table's D call, TRBD1, has no DNA check behind it. TRBV12-1 is assigned pseudogene status. CDR3 size: 18 residues.

This chain uses TRBV11-3 with TRBJ1-6; the match to TRBD1 covers 11 bases. With 5 bases clipped from V and 8 bases from J, the junction kept 11 bases outside the gene matches. The CDR3 is 17 residues long. CDR1 and CDR2 from the germline V gene are SGHNT and YENEEA. The CDR3 region has the DNA TGTGCCAGCAGCCCTAGTTTGGGACAGGGGGGGTATTCACCCCTCCACTTT. Its translation is CASSPSLGQGGYSPLHF.

Judged by abundance, this clone is medium-sized (0.01 to 0.1%). The chain uses TRBV7-2 and TRBJ2-3; D possibly corresponds to TRBD2 (6 bases). V was shortened by 4 bases and J by 8 bases, with 13 bases between the two germline ends. The germline V gene has CDR1 SGHTA and CDR2 FQGNSA. This CDR3 region has 13 residues. The CDR3 is CASSSGLFGTQYF. The CDR3 bases are TGTGCCAGCAGCTCGGGACTTTTTGGTACGCAGTATTTT.

This clone is deemed large. This sequence joins TRBV9 and TRBJ2-7, with 8 bases aligning to TRBD1. CDR3 length: 15 residues. With V trimmed by 0 bases and J by 5 bases, 7 bases remained unmatched. Looked up from germline, CDR1 is SGDLS and CDR2 is YYNGEE. CDR3 region: CASSVASGGAHEQYF. For the CDR3, the DNA is TGTGCCAGCAGCGTAGCATCAGGGGGCGCGCACGAGCAGTACTTC.

This clone was detected a few times. V usage is TRBV14 and J usage is TRBJ1-1; 9 positions match TRBD1. The CDR3 totals 13 residues. Germline assignment: CDR1 SGHDN and CDR2 FVKESK. With 1 base clipped from V and 11 bases from J, the junction kept 5 bases outside the gene matches. In DNA, the CDR3 is TGTGCCAGCAGCCAAGGGACAGGGGTTCTCGCTTTCTTT. As protein: CASSQGTGVLAFF. The whole variable domain, remainder taken from reference TRBV14 and TRBJ1-1, is EAGVTQFPSHSVIEKGQTVTLRCDPISGHDNLYWYRRVMGKEIKFLLHFVKESKQDESGMPNNRFLAERTGGTYSTLKVQPAELEDSGVYFCASSQGTGVLAFFGQGTRLTVV.

This clone showed up just a few times. The chain couples TRBV11-3 to TRBJ2-7; 8 bases agree with TRBD2. Germline V lookup: CDR1 SGHNT, CDR2 YENEEA. The length of the CDR3 is 16 residues. The V segment lost 7 bases and the J segment 0 bases; nucleotides outside the gene matches: 11. CDR3 residues: CASNPGGDTISYEQYF. In nucleotides, the CDR3 is TGTGCCAGCAACCCGGGGGGGGACACGATCTCCTACGAGCAGTACTTC.

This rearrangement joins TRBV15 to TRBJ2-7; weak D call: TRBD1 (6 bases). Looked up from germline, CDR1 is LNHNV and CDR2 is YYDKDF (reference sequence). There are 14 residues in the CDR3. V dropped 0 bases and J dropped 2 bases, with 8 bases sitting between them. CDR3 DNA: TGTGCCACCAGCAGAGATAGGGGGACCTACGAGCAGTACTTC. Its protein product is CATSRDRGTYEQYF.

This clone was counted between two and nine times. The chain joins TRBV6-8 to TRBJ1-1, with D possibly being TRBD1 (5 bases). The CDR3 covers 15 residues. Germline CDR1 and CDR2: MNHGY and SAAAGT. V was cut by 4 bases and J by 0 bases, with 12 bases left in between. The CDR3 DNA is TGTGCCAGCAGTTTCCCGGGACGCCTGAACACTGAAGCTTTCTTT. Protein: CASSFPGRLNTEAFF.

This clone turned up a few times. The V call is TRBV9, the J call TRBJ1-4; D not certain. Germline CDR1 and CDR2: SGDLS and YYNGEE. The CDR3 spans 12 residues. V was pared by 7 bases and J by 8 bases, with 12 bases between. The CDR3 here is CASGRPGEKLFF. The CDR3, as DNA: TGTGCCAGCGGAAGACCCGGCGAAAAACTGTTTTTT.